This TCR beta chain derives from a study of blood T cell repertoires in COVID-19. There are 15 residues in the CDR3. Germline V gene data show CDR1 as LNHDA and CDR2 as SQIVND (reference sequence). Trimming left V 3 bases short and J 7 bases short, with 18 bases between. Method: immunoSEQ multiplex PCR; TCRdb's copy keeps in-frame clones and lacks some. The sample lists 110,000 to 150,000 clones; roughly 86% were seen once. The receptor comes from a man aged 65 to 79 with acute or convalescent COVID-19. The sequenced sample was peripheral blood. V usage is TRBV19 and J usage is TRBJ2-5; weak D call: TRBD2 (5 bases). In DNA, the CDR3 is TGTGCCAGTAGTATTAATTGGAGCGGCGGAGTGACCCAGTACTTC. This codes for CASSINWSGGVTQYF. The full variable domain, rest sourced from reference TRBV19 and TRBJ2-5, is DGGITQSPKYLFRKEGQNVTLSCEQNLNHDAMYWYRQDPGQGLRLIYYSQIVNDFQKGDIAEGYSVSREKKESFPLTVTSAQKNPTAFYLCASSINWSGGVTQYFGPGTRLLVL.